This T cell receptor beta chain is drawn from a study of cytomegalovirus exposure and HLA in healthy donors. The wider study: The study placed less than 90% of its 398 genotyped donors in the Caucasian-associated ancestry cluster. Findings and caveats of the study: The authors later linked a missense DCLRE1C variant to TCR beta V- and J-gene trimming.

This CDR3 has 15 amino acids. With 2 bases removed from V and 2 bases from J, the gap between germline ends came to 15 bases. The germline gives CDR1 SQVTM, CDR2 ANQGSEA. 60 Vbeta and 13 Jbeta primers were used in PCR. Profiling relied on immunoSEQ multiplex PCR, and the TCRdb table lists in-frame clones only, not all of them. Of about 160,000 clones listed, roughly 85% were seen once; the top ten hold 1.3%. For this clone: Its specificity is not known.

This clonotype originated in a woman aged 45 to 65 in good health and CMV-seronegative. Material for sequencing was PBMCs. The chain carries TRBV29-1 and TRBJ1-2, with D unresolved. The DNA of the CDR3 is TGCAGCGTTGAAAGGTCTCGACTCCAAAACTATGGCTACACCTTC. Protein sequence: CSVERSRLQNYGYTF.